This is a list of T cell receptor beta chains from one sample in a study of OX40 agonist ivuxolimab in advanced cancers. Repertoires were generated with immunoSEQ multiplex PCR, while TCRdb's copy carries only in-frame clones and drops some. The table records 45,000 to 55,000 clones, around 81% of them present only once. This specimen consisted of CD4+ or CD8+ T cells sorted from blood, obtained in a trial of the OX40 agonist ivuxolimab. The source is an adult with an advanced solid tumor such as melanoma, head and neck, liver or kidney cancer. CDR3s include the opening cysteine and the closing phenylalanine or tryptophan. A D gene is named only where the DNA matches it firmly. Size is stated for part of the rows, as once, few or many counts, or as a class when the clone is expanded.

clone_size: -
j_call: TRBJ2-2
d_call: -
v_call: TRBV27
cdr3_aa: CASSFPLRGELFF
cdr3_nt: TGTGCCAGCAGTTTTCCACTACGCGGGGAGCTGTTTTTT

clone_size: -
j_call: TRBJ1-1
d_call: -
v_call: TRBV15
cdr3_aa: CATSRDRGRGDTEAFF
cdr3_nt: TGTGCCACCAGCAGAGATCGGGGAAGAGGGGACACTGAAGCTTTCTTT

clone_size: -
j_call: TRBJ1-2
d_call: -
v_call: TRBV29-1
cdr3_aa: CSVENGQRNYGYTF
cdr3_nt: TGCAGCGTTGAAAATGGGCAGCGTAACTATGGCTACACCTTC

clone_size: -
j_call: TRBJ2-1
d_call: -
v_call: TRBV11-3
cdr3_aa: CASSDTRTAYNEQFF
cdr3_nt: TGTGCCAGCAGCGACACCCGGACGGCCTACAATGAGCAGTTCTTC

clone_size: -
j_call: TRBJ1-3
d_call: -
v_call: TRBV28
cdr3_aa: CASSFITMGPGNTIYF
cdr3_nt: TGTGCCAGCAGTTTCATAACGATGGGTCCTGGAAACACCATATATTTT

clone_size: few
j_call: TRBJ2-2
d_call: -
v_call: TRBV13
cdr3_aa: CASSLVGGTGELFF
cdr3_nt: TGTGCCAGCAGCTTGGTGGGGGGAACCGGGGAGCTGTTTTTT

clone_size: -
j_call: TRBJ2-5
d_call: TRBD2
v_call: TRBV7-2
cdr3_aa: CASSLWGGALQETQYF
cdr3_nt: TGTGCCAGCAGCTTATGGGGGGGAGCCTTACAAGAGACCCAGTACTTC

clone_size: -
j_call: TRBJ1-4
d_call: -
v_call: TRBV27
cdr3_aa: CASSPRGVGEKLFF
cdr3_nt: TGTGCCAGCAGTCCTAGGGGAGTTGGCGAAAAACTGTTTTTT

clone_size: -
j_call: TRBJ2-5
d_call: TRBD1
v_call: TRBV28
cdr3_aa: CASSNRQGFLETQYF
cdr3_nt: TGTGCCAGCAGTAACAGACAGGGATTCTTAGAGACCCAGTACTTC

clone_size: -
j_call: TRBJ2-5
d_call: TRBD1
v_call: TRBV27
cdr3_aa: CASSLTQGALETQYF
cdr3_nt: TGTGCCAGCAGTTTAACCCAGGGGGCGCTAGAGACCCAGTACTTC

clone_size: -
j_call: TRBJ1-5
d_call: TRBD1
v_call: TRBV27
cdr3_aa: CASSPTTGDRPDNQPQHF
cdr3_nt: TGTGCCAGCAGTCCAACGACAGGGGATCGTCCCGACAATCAGCCCCAGCATTTT

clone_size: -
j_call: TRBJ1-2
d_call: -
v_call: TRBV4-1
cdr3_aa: CASSQVSGGHYGYTF
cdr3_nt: TGCGCCAGCAGCCAAGTTAGTGGCGGACACTATGGCTACACCTTC

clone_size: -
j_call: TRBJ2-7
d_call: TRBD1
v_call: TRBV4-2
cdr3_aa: CASMGQNYEQYF
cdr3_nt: TGTGCCAGCATGGGACAGAACTACGAGCAGTACTTC

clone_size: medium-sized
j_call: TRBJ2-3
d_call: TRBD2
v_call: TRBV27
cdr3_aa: CASRPGAGGLDTQYF
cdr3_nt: TGTGCCAGCCGCCCGGGGGCGGGAGGGCTAGATACGCAGTATTTT

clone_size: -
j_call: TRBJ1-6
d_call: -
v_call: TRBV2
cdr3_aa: CASEAEENSPLHF
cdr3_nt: TGTGCCAGCGAGGCCGAGGAGAATTCACCCCTCCACTTT

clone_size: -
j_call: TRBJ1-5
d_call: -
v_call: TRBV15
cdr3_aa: CATSRDLGGNQPQHF
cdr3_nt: TGTGCCACCAGCAGAGATTTAGGCGGCAATCAGCCCCAGCATTTT

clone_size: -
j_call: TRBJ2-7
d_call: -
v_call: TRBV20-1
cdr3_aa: CSVGGSYEQYF
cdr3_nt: TGCAGTGTAGGCGGCTCCTACGAGCAGTACTTC